One sample yielded the 21 T cell receptor beta chains listed below, sequenced in a study of CD8+CD57+ T cells in acquired aplastic anemia. CDR3 and TCR beta VDJ profiling relied on genomic DNA as the template. TCRdb independently ran MiXCR on the reads; one entry per CDR3 protein. The sample lists around 200,000 distinct CDR3 sequences, 55% to 65% occurring once. The patients chosen for sequencing had shown expansion of CD8+CD57+ cells (detected by flow cytometry). Specimen: sorted CD4+, CD8+, or CD8+CD57+ T cells (not recorded which) from PBMCs. The receptors here all came from a human donor with aplastic anemia.

In this sample, this clonotype turned up many times. V gene TRBV5-5 combines with J gene TRBJ2-1; 9 bases agree with TRBD2. Germline V gives CDR1 SGHKS, CDR2 YYEKEE (reference sequence). The CDR3 has 15 amino acids. After removal of 1 base from V and 4 bases from J, the junction contained 3 bases not matched to a gene. CDR3 bases: TGTGCCAGCAGCTTGCAGCGGGGGGCGTACAATGAGCAGTTCTTC. Translation gives CASSLQRGAYNEQFF.

This rearrangement joins TRBV10-1 to TRBJ2-7; 7 bases line up with TRBD1. Germline V gene data show CDR1 as WNHNN and CDR2 as SYGVQD (reference sequence). The CDR3 contains 15 residues. V shed 6 bases, J shed 5 bases, and the junction held 13 bases outside the gene matches. The CDR3 DNA reads TGCGCCAGCAGCGACTTCCGGGACAGCCTCCACGAGCAGTACTTC. Translation: CASSDFRDSLHEQYF.

This clonotype was picked up a small number of times. This rearrangement joins TRBV9 to TRBJ2-7; 9 bases align to TRBD1. In germline, CDR1 is SGDLS, CDR2 YYNGEE. Trimming at V came to 4 bases and at J to 5 bases, leaving 10 bases not matched to a gene. The CDR3 has 15 amino acids. CDR3 in amino acids: CASSRLQGAYDEQYF. CDR3 nucleotide sequence: TGTGCCAGCAGCAGATTACAGGGGGCATACGACGAGCAGTACTTC.

J is TRBJ2-7 and V is TRBV7-9; D possibly corresponds to TRBD2 (7 bases). V gave up 4 bases and J gave up 7 bases, with 23 bases separating them. Per the germline V gene, CDR1 is SEHNR and CDR2 is FQNEAQ (reference sequence). The CDR3 is made up of 16 amino acids. The CDR3 DNA sequence: TGTGCCAGCAGCTCCCTGGGGGGGCCCAATACGGGGGAGCAGTACTTC. Residues: CASSSLGGPNTGEQYF.

This clonotype came up once. The rearrangement links TRBV7-2 to TRBJ2-2, with 8 bases aligning to TRBD2. V shed 7 bases and J 8 bases; nucleotides not matched to a gene: 9. CDR1 is SGHTA and CDR2 is FQGNSA in the germline V gene. The CDR3 consists of 14 residues. CDR3 region: CASTWSGSQGELFF. The CDR3 region has the DNA TGTGCCAGCACCTGGAGCGGGAGCCAGGGGGAGCTGTTTTTT.

The V and J genes are TRBV2 and TRBJ2-7, with D possibly TRBD1 on 6 matching bases. The CDR3 covers 14 residues. CDR1 SNHLY and CDR2 FYNNEI come from the germline V gene. V gave up 2 bases and J gave up 2 bases, with 10 bases separating them. Here the CDR3 reads CASSELKGAYEQYF. The CDR3 DNA sequence: TGTGCCAGCAGTGAATTAAAGGGGGCCTACGAGCAGTACTTC.

For this clonotype: One junction end does not reproduce the germline sequence, and a read error may be involved. This chain joins TRBV5-1 and TRBJ2-7; TRBD2 aligns across 12 bases. This CDR3 spans 15 amino acids. Germline CDR1 and CDR2: SGHRS and YFSETQ. CDR3 coding DNA: TGTGCCAGCAGCCTAGCGGGAGGGCCGACCTACGAGCAGTACTTC. Its translation: CASSLAGGPTYEQYF.

V gene TRBV7-3 combines with J gene TRBJ2-6; TRBD1 matches at 9 bases. J was trimmed by 0 bases and V by 5 bases; bases with no gene match: 8. This CDR3 spans 18 amino acids. Germline CDR1 reads SGHTA; CDR2 reads FQGTGA. The CDR3 loop reads CASSPSTGGYSGANVLTF. The CDR3 DNA reads as TGTGCCAGCAGCCCCTCGACAGGGGGTTACTCTGGGGCCAACGTCCTGACTTTC.

This clonotype was seen a few times. The chain links TRBV7-3 to TRBJ2-7; TRBD2 matches at 9 bases. CDR1 and CDR2 from the germline V gene are SGHTA and FQGTGA. V trimming: 3 bases; J trimming: 4 bases; junction bases outside the gene matches: 10. The CDR3 length is 16 residues. The CDR3 loop reads CASSLAGGPLLYEQYF. DNA for the CDR3: TGTGCCAGCAGCTTGGCGGGAGGGCCGCTTCTATACGAGCAGTACTTC.

The rearrangement joins TRBV24-1 to TRBJ2-3; TRBD2 agrees at 7 bases. This CDR3 spans 18 amino acids. CDR1 is KGHDR, CDR2 SFDVKD, per germline. Trimming at V came to 3 bases and at J to 1 base, leaving 12 bases not matched to a gene. The CDR3 sequence: CATSDVLVGLAGTDTQYF. The DNA of the CDR3 is TGTGCCACCAGTGATGTTTTGGTGGGGCTAGCGGGCACAGATACGCAGTATTTT.

A single count supports this clonotype. The germline gene is not matched at one end of the junction; a read error may be the cause. The rearrangement uses TRBV10-1 and TRBJ1-1, with unresolved D. In germline, CDR1 is WNHNN, CDR2 SYGVQD (reference sequence). This CDR3 contains 14 residues. CDR3 in amino acids: CASSYGFSNTEAFF. DNA for the CDR3: TGTGCCAGCAGTTATGGGTTTTCGAACACTGAAGCTTTCTTT.

V and J are TRBV20-1 and TRBJ2-7, with D hard to call. The CDR3 spans 13 residues. Trimming removed 8 bases at V and 3 bases at J, with 17 bases between. Germline assignment: CDR1 DFQATT and CDR2 SNEGSKA (reference sequence). CDR3 residues: CSYLGPFIYEQYF. CDR3 nucleotide sequence: TGCAGTTATCTGGGCCCCTTCATCTACGAGCAGTACTTC.

This clonotype was recorded a few times. The chain recombines TRBV20-1 with TRBJ1-2; 8 nucleotides align to TRBD1. Looked up from germline, CDR1 is DFQATT and CDR2 is SNEGSKA (reference sequence). This CDR3 has 13 amino acids. J was trimmed by 1 base and V by 6 bases; bases with no gene match: 4. CDR3 nucleotides: TGCAGTGCCACCGACAGGGGTAACTATGGCTACACCTTC. Protein: CSATDRGNYGYTF.

V gene TRBV7-8 combines with J gene TRBJ2-1; D unresolved. This CDR3 spans 11 amino acids. Trimming removed 8 bases at V and 5 bases at J, with 7 bases between. Germline values: CDR1 SGHVS, CDR2 FQNEAQ. The CDR3 is CASGSDNEQFF. The CDR3 region has the DNA TGTGCCAGCGGCTCGGACAATGAGCAGTTCTTC.

In its sample, this clonotype was seen once. This chain connects TRBV7-9 to TRBJ1-5, with D possibly being TRBD1 (5 bases). CDR3 length: 16 amino acids. Germline CDR1 and CDR2: SEHNR and FQNEAQ (reference sequence). Trimming removed 3 bases from V and 6 bases from J, with 18 bases in between. CDR3 coding DNA: TGTGCCAGCAGCTTGTTGGGGGGGGGAGAATTTCAGCCCCAGCATTTT. Encoded protein: CASSLLGGGEFQPQHF. Drawing the rest from reference TRBV7-9 and TRBJ1-5, the complete variable domain is DTGVSQNPRHKITKRGQNVTFRCDPISEHNRLYWYRQTLGQGPEFLTYFQNEAQLEKSRLLSDRFSAERPKGSFSTLEIQRTEQGDSAMYLCASSLLGGGEFQPQHFGDGTRLSIL.

The rearrangement uses TRBV7-8 and TRBJ2-2; D perhaps matches TRBD2 (6 bases). Per germline, CDR1 SGHVS and CDR2 FQNEAQ. The CDR3 is 14 amino acids. V was shortened by 5 bases and J by 4 bases, with 11 bases between the two germline ends. In DNA form, the CDR3 reads TGTGCCAGCAGCCAAACTAGCCTCACCGGGGAGCTGTTTTTT. This gives the protein CASSQTSLTGELFF.

In this sample, this clonotype turned up many times. The CDR3 protein is CASSFLGQGREQYF. As DNA, the CDR3 is TGTGCCAGCAGTTTCTTGGGACAGGGACGCGAGCAGTACTTC. The chain joins TRBV28 to TRBJ2-7; TRBD1 agrees at 9 bases. CDR1 and CDR2 from the germline V gene are MDHEN and SYDVKM. The CDR3 contains 14 residues. Trimming removed 3 bases from V and 6 bases from J; junction bases left unmatched: 6.

This chain links TRBV7-3 with TRBJ1-2; the D is unclear. CDR1 is SGHTA and CDR2 is FQGTGA in the germline V gene. Between the trimmed V and J ends, which lost 3 bases and 6 bases, there was a span of 8 bases. The CDR3 length is 12 residues. Here the CDR3 reads CASSFNGDGYTF. The CDR3, as DNA: TGTGCCAGCAGCTTTAACGGTGATGGCTACACCTTC.

With respect to this clonotype: Likely a read error: the CDR3 ends without its conserved phenylalanine or tryptophan. The rearrangement uses TRBV27 and TRBJ2-7; 13 bases are a match to TRBD2. V lost 7 bases to trimming and J lost 5 bases; unmatched junction nucleotides: 5. Germline lookup yields CDR1 MNHEY and CDR2 SMNVEV (reference sequence). This CDR3 contains 14 residues. CDR3 amino acids: CASIFGLAGDEQYL. As DNA, the CDR3 is TGTGCCAGCATTTTCGGACTAGCGGGGGACGAGCAGTACCTC.

The chain employs TRBV12-3 or TRBV12-4 and TRBJ2-7; tentative D call: TRBD2 (6 bases). The CDR3 sequence is 12 residues long. The V gene lost 6 bases and the J gene lost 2 bases, with 8 bases spanning the gap. The CDR3 coding sequence is TGTGCCAGCAGCACGGGGGCCTACGAGCAGTACTTC. Amino acid sequence: CASSTGAYEQYF.

This clonotype was seen only a few times. The rearrangement uses TRBV25-1 and TRBJ1-1; D is uncertain. Germline CDR1 MGHDK, CDR2 SYGVNS. Trimming shortened V by 6 bases and J by 4 bases, and 12 bases separated the two germline ends. The CDR3 has 13 residues. This chain's CDR3 is CASRRTSGTEAFF. DNA for the CDR3: TGTGCCAGCAGGAGGACCTCGGGCACTGAAGCTTTCTTT.